This is a list of T cell receptor beta chains from one sample in a study of molecular identifiers for immune sequencing clone quantification. One entry per CDR3 protein results from TCRdb running MiXCR on the PCR reads. Found here are roughly 93,000 distinct CDR3 sequences, about 20% of them singletons; the top ten hold around 0.8%. The sequencing sample was made of naive CD8+ T cells from blood, with Jurkat cell RNA spiked in. The receptor source for this set is a human donor in good health. Some libraries in this study had Jurkat cell RNA spiked in. Both conserved end residues are part of each CDR3. Each record gives: D gene, V gene, J gene, CDR3 length, clone size, CDR3 protein, CDR3 DNA. A D gene is named only where the DNA matches it firmly. The listing skips clone size in some rows; elsewhere it reads once, few, many or a size class.

.	TRBV11-1	TRBJ1-1	16	many	CASSFVPGGGNTEAFF	TGTGCCAGCAGCTTCGTCCCCGGCGGGGGTAACACTGAAGCTTTCTTT
TRBD1	TRBV19	TRBJ2-7	14	many	CASSVTGDGYEQYF	TGTGCCAGTAGTGTGACAGGGGACGGCTACGAGCAGTACTTC
.	TRBV11-2	TRBJ2-1	13	many	CASSSYLHNEQFF	TGTGCCAGCAGCTCCTACCTCCACAATGAGCAGTTCTTC
.	TRBV6-1	TRBJ1-5	13	many	CASTPAGNQPQHF	TGTGCCAGCACCCCGGCGGGGAACCAGCCCCAGCATTTT
.	TRBV19	TRBJ2-3	14	many	CASSRTPGPDTQYF	TGTGCCAGTAGTAGGACTCCGGGTCCAGATACGCAGTATTTT
.	TRBV20-1	TRBJ2-1	14	.	CSASRSGSYNEQFF	TGCAGTGCTAGTAGGTCGGGCTCCTACAATGAGCAGTTCTTC
.	TRBV7-8	TRBJ2-1	15	many	CASSLVASSYNEQFF	TGTGCCAGCAGCTTAGTCGCTAGCTCCTACAATGAGCAGTTCTTC
TRBD2	TRBV4-3	TRBJ2-3	17	.	CASSQDMISGSTDTQYF	TGCGCCAGCAGCCAAGATATGATTAGCGGGAGCACAGATACGCAGTATTTT
.	TRBV24-1	TRBJ2-1	14	many	CATSDTDVYNEQFF	TGTGCCACCAGTGATACGGACGTCTACAATGAGCAGTTCTTC
.	TRBV7-2	TRBJ2-7	16	many	CASSLVLAEGPYEQYF	TGTGCCAGCAGCTTAGTACTAGCCGAAGGACCCTACGAGCAGTACTTC
.	TRBV2	TRBJ1-2	15	many	CASSGVTEGDYGYTF	TGTGCCAGCAGTGGTGTCACGGAAGGGGACTATGGCTACACCTTC
.	TRBV27	TRBJ2-1	17	many	CASSLRLAVPSYNEQFF	TGTGCCAGCAGTTTGAGGTTAGCGGTACCTTCCTACAATGAGCAGTTCTTC
.	TRBV7-9	TRBJ2-1	12	many	CASSLPSNEQFF	TGTGCCAGCAGCTTGCCTAGCAATGAGCAGTTCTTC
TRBD1	TRBV27	TRBJ2-7	15	.	CASSPNGQGGYEQYF	TGTGCCAGCAGTCCCAACGGACAGGGGGGCTACGAGCAGTACTTC